This TCR beta chain is from a study of blood T cell repertoires in COVID-19. Study information: Samples came from the United States, Italy and Spain, spanning acute and convalescent COVID-19.

Germline V gives CDR1 GTSNPN, CDR2 SVGIG (reference sequence). The germline V and J ends were trimmed by 7 bases and 0 bases, with 10 bases remaining between them. The length of the CDR3 is 12 residues. Source study methods: How many nucleated cells were present was estimated from reference gene primer amplification. Measured with immunoSEQ multiplex PCR; TCRdb has only the in-frame clones, and not every one. V and J calls and clone size are those listed in that table; D and trimming were worked out from the DNA. This sample has over 150,000 clones, with around 86% found just once. Recruited during active infection, patients (from Seattle) were subsequently followed longitudinally.

The source of this sequence is a woman in her 70s with COVID-19, enrolled during active disease. J is TRBJ2-7 and V is TRBV30, with D maybe TRBD2 (5 bases). The sequencing sample was made of peripheral blood. The DNA of the CDR3 is TGTGCCTTTTTAGGACTCTCCTACGAGCAGTACTTC. Residues: CAFLGLSYEQYF.